The clone carrying this T cell receptor beta chain has a handful of counts. This CDR3 is 15 amino acids long. The germline gives CDR1 MNHNS, CDR2 SASEGT. V trimming: 3 bases; J trimming: 4 bases; junction bases outside the gene matches: 7. TCRdb reprocessed the PCR reads using MiXCR. The sample lists about 50,000 clones; less than 5% were seen once. This entry belongs to a study of metastatic and nonmetastatic thyroid tumors. No treatment of any kind had been given to any patient before thyroid surgery. The V call is TRBV6-1, the J call TRBJ1-2, with 8 bases that match TRBD1. Sample: blood. This TCR came from a female donor with papillary thyroid cancer or a benign thyroid nodule (not recorded which). Some clones in this sample may be carry-over from other donors' samples. For the CDR3, the DNA is TGTGCCAGCAGTGAGGAGACAGGGGCTTTCTATGGCTACACCTTC. As protein: CASSEETGAFYGYTF.